The 7 T cell receptor beta chains listed next were all sequenced from one sample in a study of T cell clonotyping in hematopoietic cell transplantation. Libraries were prepared by immunoSEQ multiplex PCR; TCRdb keeps only in-frame clonotypes and omits some of them. The sample shows about 49,000 clones, about nine tenths of them seen only once. Time point: recipient sample about 28 days before transplant, after cytoreduction. Sequencing used peripheral blood mononuclear cells, obtained before stem cell transplant. Receptor source: a man in his 60s with biphenotypic leukemia. Some clones in this sample may be carry-over from other donors' samples.

The rearrangement uses TRBV12-5 and TRBJ1-1; D call uncertain. Germline V lookup: CDR1 LGHNT, CDR2 FRNRAP. Deletions cut 5 bases from V and 1 base from J, with 11 bases between. The CDR3 runs 14 residues. The CDR3, as DNA: TGTGCTAGTGGTATGGACGGTGAGAACACTGAAGCTTTCTTT. Translating gives CASGMDGENTEAFF.

This clone was seen only a few times. This chain joins TRBV28 and TRBJ1-2, with D possibly matching TRBD1 (6 bases). The CDR3 is made up of 14 amino acids. Germline-derived CDR1 and CDR2 are MDHEN and SYDVKM. The germline V and J ends were trimmed by 3 bases and 6 bases, with 14 bases remaining between them. This CDR3 is CASSLGGAVDGYTF. The CDR3 DNA is TGTGCCAGCAGTTTGGGGGGCGCGGTAGATGGCTACACCTTC.

V is TRBV4-1 and J is TRBJ2-3, with 9 bases aligning to TRBD2. Trimming at V came to 0 bases and at J to 1 base, leaving 2 bases not matched to a gene. Germline lookup yields CDR1 MGHRA and CDR2 YSYEKL. This CDR3 is 16 amino acids long. In DNA form, the CDR3 reads TGCGCCAGCAGCCAAGATCAGCGGGAGGGCACAGATACGCAGTATTTT. Translating it yields CASSQDQREGTDTQYF.

Turning to this clone: At one boundary the junction diverges from the germline segment, which might be a read error. The CDR3 spells CASSPLAGTTEQYF. DNA of the CDR3: TGTGCTAGCAGTCCCTTAGCTGGAACTACCGAGCAGTACTTC. The V and J genes are TRBV7-7 and TRBJ2-7, with D uncertain. Germline CDR1 is SSHAT and CDR2 is FNYEAQ (reference sequence). This CDR3 comprises 14 residues.

The chain couples TRBV10-3 to TRBJ2-7; perhaps D is TRBD1 or TRBD2 (7 bases each). Trimming stripped 0 bases from V and 7 bases from J, with 16 bases between. In germline, CDR1 is ENHRY, CDR2 SYGVKD. CDR3 length equals 15 residues. The DNA of the CDR3 is TGTGCCATCAGTGAGTCCTACAGGGGAGGGAAGGAGCAGTACTTC. Translated, it gives CAISESYRGGKEQYF.

The chain is built from TRBV5-4 and TRBJ2-4; weak D call: TRBD2 (7 bases). The CDR3 has 16 amino acids. Trimming removed 4 bases at V and 1 base at J, with 15 bases between. Germline assignment: CDR1 SGHNT and CDR2 YYREEE (reference sequence). The CDR3 DNA is TGTGCCAGCAGCATTGGGGGGGCGGAGGCCAAAAACATTCAGTACTTC. This translates into CASSIGGAEAKNIQYF. The full variable domain, with the rest looked up from reference TRBV5-4 and TRBJ2-4, is ETGVTQSPTHLIKTRGQQVTLRCSSQSGHNTVSWYQQALGQGPQFIFQYYREEENGRGNFPPRFSGLQFPNYSSELNVNALELDDSALYLCASSIGGAEAKNIQYFGAGTRLSVL.

The CDR3 DNA follows: TGCGCCAGCAGCCAAGATATGAACATTCAGTACTTC. Its protein product is CASSQDMNIQYF. The gene calls are TRBV4-3 and TRBJ2-4; D gene ambiguous. V lost 0 bases to trimming and J lost 7 bases, with 4 bases between them. The germline CDR1 and CDR2 sequences are LGHNA and YSLEER. The CDR3 is made up of 12 amino acids.